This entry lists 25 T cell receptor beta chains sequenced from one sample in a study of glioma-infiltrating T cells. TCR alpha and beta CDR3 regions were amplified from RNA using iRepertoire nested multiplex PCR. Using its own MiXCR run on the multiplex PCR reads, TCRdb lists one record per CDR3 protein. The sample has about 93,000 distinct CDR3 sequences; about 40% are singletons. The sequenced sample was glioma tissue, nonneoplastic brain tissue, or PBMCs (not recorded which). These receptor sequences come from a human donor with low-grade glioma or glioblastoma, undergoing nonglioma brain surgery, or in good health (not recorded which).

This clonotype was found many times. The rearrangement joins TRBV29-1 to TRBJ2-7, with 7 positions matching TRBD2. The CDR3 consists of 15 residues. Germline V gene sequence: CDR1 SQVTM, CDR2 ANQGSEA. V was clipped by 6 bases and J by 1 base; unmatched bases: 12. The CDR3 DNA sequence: TGCAGCGTCGCTACCCCTAGCGGCCTATCCTACGAGCAGTACTTC. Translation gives CSVATPSGLSYEQYF.

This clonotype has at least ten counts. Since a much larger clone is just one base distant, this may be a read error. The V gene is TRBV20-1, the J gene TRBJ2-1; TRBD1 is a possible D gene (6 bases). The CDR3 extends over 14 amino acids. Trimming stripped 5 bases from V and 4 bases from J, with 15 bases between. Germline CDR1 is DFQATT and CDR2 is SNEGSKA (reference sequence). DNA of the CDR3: TGCAGTGCTCCCGGCAGCAGGGGATACAATGAGCAGTTCTTC. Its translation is CSAPGSRGYNEQFF.

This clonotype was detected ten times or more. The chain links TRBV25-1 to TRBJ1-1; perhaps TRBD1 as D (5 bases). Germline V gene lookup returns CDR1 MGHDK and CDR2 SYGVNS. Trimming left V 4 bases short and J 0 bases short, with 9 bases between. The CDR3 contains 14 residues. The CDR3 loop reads CASSAGPMNTEAFF. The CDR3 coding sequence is TGTGCCAGCAGTGCGGGACCGATGAACACTGAAGCTTTCTTT.

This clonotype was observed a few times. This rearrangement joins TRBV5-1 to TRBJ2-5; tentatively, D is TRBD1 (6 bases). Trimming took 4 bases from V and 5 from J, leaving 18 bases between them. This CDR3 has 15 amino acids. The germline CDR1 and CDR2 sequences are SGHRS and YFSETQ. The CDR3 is CASSGTGQFEETQYF. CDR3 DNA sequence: TGCGCCAGCAGCGGAACTGGACAGTTTGAGGAGACCCAGTACTTC.

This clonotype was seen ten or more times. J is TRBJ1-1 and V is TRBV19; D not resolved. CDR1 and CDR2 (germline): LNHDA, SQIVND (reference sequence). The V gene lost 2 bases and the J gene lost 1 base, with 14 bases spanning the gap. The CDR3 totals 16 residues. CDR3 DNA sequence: TGTGCCAGTAGTATATTATCGGGCCTCGCGAACACTGAAGCTTTCTTT. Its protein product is CASSILSGLANTEAFF.

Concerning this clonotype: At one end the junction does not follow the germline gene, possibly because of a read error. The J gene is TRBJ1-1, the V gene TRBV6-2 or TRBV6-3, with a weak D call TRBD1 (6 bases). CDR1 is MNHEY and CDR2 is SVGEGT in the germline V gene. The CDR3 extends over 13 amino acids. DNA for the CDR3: TGTGCCAGCAGAAGAGACAGGAAAACTGAAGATTTCTTT. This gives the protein CASRRDRKTEDFF.

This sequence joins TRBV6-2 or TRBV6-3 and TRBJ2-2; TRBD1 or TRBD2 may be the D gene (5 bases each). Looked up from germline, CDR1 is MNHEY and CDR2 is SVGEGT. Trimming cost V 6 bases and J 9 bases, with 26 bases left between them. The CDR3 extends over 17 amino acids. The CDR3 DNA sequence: TGTGCCAGCAGCTGGGGGTATCGAGTCCCTCAAACCTGGGAGCTGTTTTTT. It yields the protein CASSWGYRVPQTWELFF.

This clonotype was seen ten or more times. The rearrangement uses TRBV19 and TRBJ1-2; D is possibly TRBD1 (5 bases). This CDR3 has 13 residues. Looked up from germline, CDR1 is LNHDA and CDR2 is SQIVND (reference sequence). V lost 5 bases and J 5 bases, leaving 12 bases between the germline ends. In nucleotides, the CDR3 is TGTGCCAGTAGTCCGAGACAGACATATGGCTACACCTTC. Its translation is CASSPRQTYGYTF.

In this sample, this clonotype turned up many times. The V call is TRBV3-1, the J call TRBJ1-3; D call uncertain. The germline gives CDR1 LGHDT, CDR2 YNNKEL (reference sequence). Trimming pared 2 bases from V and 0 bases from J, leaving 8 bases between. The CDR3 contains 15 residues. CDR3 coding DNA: TGTGCCAGCAGCCAAATGGCAGCCTCTGGAAACACCATATATTTT. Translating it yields CASSQMAASGNTIYF.

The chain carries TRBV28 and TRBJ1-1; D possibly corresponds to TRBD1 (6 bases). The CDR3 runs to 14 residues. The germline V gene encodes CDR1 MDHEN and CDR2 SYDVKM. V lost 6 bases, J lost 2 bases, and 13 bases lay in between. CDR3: CASSRGGTNTEAFF. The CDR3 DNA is TGTGCCAGCAGCCGGGGGGGCACCAACACTGAAGCTTTCTTT.

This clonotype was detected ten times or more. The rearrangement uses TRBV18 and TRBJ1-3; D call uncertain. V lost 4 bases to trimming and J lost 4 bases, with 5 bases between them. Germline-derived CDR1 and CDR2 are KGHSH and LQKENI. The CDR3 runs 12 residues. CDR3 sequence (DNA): TGTGCCAGCTCACACCCCGGAAACACCATATATTTT. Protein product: CASSHPGNTIYF.

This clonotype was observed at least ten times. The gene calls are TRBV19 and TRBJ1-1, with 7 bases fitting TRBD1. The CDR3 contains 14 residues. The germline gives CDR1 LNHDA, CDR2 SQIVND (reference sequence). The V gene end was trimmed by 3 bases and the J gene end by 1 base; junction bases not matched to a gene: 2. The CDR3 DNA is TGTGCCAGTAGTATCCGGGACAGGAACACTGAAGCTTTCTTT. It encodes CASSIRDRNTEAFF.

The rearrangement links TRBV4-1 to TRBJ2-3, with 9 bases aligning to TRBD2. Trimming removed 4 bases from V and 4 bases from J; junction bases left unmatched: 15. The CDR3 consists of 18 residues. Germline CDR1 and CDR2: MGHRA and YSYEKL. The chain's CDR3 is CASSRRGGGRTSADTQYF. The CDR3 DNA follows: TGCGCCAGCAGCCGGAGGGGCGGCGGGAGGACTAGCGCAGATACGCAGTATTTT.

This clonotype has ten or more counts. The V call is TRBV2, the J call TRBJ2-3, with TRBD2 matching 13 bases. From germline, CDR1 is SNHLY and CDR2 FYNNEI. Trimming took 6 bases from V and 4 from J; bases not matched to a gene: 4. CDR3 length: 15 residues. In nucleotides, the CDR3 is TGTGCCAGCAGACTAGCGGGGGGGCCCGCAGATACGCAGTATTTT. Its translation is CASRLAGGPADTQYF.

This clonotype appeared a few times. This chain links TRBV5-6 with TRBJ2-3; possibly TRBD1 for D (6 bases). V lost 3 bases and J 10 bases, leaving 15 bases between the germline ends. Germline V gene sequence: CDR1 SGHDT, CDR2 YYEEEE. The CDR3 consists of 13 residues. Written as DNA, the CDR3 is TGTGCCAGCAGCTCATATGCCAGGGGACCGCAGTATTTT. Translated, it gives CASSSYARGPQYF. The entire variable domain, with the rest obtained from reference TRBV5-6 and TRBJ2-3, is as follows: DAGVTQSPTHLIKTRGQQVTLRCSPKSGHDTVSWYQQALGQGPQFIFQYYEEEERQRGNFPDRFSGHQFPNYSSELNVNALLLGDSALYLCASSSYARGPQYFGPGTRLTVL.

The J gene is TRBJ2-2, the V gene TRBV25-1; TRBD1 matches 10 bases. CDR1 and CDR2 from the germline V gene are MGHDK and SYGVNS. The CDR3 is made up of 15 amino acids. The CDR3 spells CVSSPGQGDTGELFF. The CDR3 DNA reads TGTGTTAGCAGTCCAGGACAGGGGGACACCGGGGAGCTGTTTTTT. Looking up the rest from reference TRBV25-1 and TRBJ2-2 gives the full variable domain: EADIYQTPRYLVIGTGKKITLECSQTMGHDKMYWYQQDPGMELHLIHYSYGVNSTEKGDLSSESTVSRIRTEHFPLTLESARPSHTSQYLCVSSPGQGDTGELFFGEGSRLTVL.

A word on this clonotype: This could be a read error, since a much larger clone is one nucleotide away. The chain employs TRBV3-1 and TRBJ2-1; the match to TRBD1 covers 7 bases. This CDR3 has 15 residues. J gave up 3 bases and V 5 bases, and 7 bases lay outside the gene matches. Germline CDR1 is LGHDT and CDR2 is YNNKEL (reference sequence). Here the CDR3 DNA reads TGTGCCAGCAGCGAAGGTCCAGGGGGCTACAATGAGCAGTTCTTC. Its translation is CASSEGPGGYNEQFF.

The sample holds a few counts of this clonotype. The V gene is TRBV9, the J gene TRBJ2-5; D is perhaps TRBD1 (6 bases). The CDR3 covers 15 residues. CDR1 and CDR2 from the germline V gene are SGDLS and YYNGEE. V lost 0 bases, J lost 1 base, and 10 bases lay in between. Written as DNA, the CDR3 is TGTGCCAGCAGCGTAGGAAACAGGGTCCAAGAGACCCAGTACTTC. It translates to CASSVGNRVQETQYF. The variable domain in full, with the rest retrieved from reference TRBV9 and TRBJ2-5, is DSGVTQTPKHLITATGQRVTLRCSPRSGDLSVYWYQQSLDQGLQFLIQYYNGEERAKGNILERFSAQQFPDLHSELNLSSLELGDSALYFCASSVGNRVQETQYFGPGTRLLVL.

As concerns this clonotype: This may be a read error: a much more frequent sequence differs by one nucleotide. CDR3 DNA: TGTGCCAGCAGCCCTCTCCGGGGGCTAGGTGGGGCCAACGTCCTGACTTTC. Translation: CASSPLRGLGGANVLTF. The chain joins TRBV7-2 to TRBJ2-6; D possibly uses TRBD1 or TRBD2 (6 bases each). Germline CDR1 reads SGHTA; CDR2 reads FQGNSA. Trimming removed 5 bases from V and 3 bases from J, with 17 bases in between. The CDR3 contains 17 residues.

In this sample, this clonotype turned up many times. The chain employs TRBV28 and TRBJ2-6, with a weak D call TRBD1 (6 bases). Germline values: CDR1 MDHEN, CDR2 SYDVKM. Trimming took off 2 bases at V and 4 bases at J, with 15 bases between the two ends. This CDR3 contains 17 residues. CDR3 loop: CASSLRAGADGANVLTF. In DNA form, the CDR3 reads TGTGCCAGCAGTTTAAGGGCAGGGGCTGACGGGGCCAACGTCCTGACTTTC.

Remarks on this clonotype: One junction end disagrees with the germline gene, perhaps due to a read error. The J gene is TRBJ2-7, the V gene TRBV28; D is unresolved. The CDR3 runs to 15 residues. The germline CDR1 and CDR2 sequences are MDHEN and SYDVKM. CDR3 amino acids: CARSLTTKATYEQYF. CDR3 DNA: TGTGCCCGCAGTTTAACCACCAAAGCTACCTACGAGCAGTACTTC.

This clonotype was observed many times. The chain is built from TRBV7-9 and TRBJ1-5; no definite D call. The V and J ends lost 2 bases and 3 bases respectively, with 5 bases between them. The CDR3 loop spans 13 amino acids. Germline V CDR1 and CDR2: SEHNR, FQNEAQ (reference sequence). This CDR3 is CASSLSLNQPQHF. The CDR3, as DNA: TGTGCCAGCAGCTTATCCCTCAATCAGCCCCAGCATTTT.

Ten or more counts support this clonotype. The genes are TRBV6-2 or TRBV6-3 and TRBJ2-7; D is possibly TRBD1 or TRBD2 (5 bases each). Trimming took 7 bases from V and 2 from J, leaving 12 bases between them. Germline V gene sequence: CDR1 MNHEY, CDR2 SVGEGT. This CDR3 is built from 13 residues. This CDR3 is CASTWGRAYEQYF. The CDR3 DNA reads TGTGCCAGCACATGGGGGAGAGCCTACGAGCAGTACTTC.

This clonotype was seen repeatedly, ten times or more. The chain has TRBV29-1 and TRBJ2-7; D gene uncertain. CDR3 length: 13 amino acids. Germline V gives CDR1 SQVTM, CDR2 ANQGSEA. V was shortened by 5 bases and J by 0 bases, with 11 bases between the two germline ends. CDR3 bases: TGCAGCGTTTTAATGGGCAACTCCTACGAGCAGTACTTC. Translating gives CSVLMGNSYEQYF.

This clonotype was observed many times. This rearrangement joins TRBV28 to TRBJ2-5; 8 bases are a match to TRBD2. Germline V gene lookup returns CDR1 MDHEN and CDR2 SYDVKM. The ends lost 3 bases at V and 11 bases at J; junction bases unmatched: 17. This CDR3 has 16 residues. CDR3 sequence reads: CASSFKSGGPQEVQYF. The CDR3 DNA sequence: TGTGCCAGCAGTTTTAAAAGCGGGGGTCCCCAAGAGGTACAGTACTTC.